This TCR delta chain comes out of a study of γδ T cells in repeated Plasmodium falciparum infection. Study in general: Malian children with intense seasonal malaria exposure were compared with matched Australian children. Four controlled malaria infections with P. falciparum NF54 spanned roughly 97 weeks. Samples were taken at baseline, before some infections, and 21 days after each.

Flow sorting of PBMC yielded separate Vgamma9/Vdelta2+ and Vdelta2-negative gammadelta T cell populations for bulk repertoire analysis. TCRdb re-called the multiplex PCR reads through CATT. The sample has about 48,000 delta-chain clones, 1.6% seen once. As regards this clone: Its antigen remains unknown. TCRdb pairs this DNA with a much larger clone's protein that differs at residue 14, likely a read error; the protein shown was translated from the DNA.

The length of the CDR3 is 16 residues. Per germline, CDR1 TSWWSYY and CDR2 QGS. Study-level points and caveats: Vdelta2-negative gammadelta repertoires, largely Vdelta1+, seemingly showed infection-driven waves of new clonal selection.

V gene assignment gives TRDV1, but the J gene was left uncalled. This receptor was identified in a pool of human donors (malaria-infected and uninfected, not separated). Input material: gamma-delta T cells from blood. The chain's CDR3 is CALGSPEGRWTDKPIF. In DNA, the CDR3 is TGTGCTCTTGGGTCCCCCGAGGGAAGGTGGACCGATAAACCCATCTTT.